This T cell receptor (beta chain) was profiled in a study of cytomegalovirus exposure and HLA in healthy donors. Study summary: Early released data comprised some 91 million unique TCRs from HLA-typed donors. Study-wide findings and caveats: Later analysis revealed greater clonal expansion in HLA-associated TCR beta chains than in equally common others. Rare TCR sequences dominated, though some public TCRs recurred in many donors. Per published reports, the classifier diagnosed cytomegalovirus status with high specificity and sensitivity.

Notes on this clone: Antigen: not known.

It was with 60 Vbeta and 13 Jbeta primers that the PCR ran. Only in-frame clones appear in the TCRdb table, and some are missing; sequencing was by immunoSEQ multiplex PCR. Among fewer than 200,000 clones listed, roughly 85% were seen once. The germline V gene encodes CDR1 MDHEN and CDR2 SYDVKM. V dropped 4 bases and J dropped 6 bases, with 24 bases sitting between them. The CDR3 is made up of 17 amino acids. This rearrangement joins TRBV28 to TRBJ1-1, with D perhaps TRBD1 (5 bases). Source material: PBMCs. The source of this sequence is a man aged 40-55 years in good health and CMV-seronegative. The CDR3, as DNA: TGTGCCAGCAGTTCCCGAGGGATGCAGGGAGGATTTGCTGAAGCTTTCTTT. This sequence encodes CASSSRGMQGGFAEAFF.